This T cell receptor beta chain emerged from a study of T cell repertoires in cytomegalovirus infection. The wider study: Based on public TCR beta signatures, there were indications of CMV infection and of a matching HLA type.

TCRdb ran MiXCR on the reads and lists one entry per CDR3 protein. The sample consists of approximately 150,000 distinct CDR3 sequences, about 6.1% of them appearing once. This clonotype occurred many times. The antigen is undetermined. The CDR3 sequence is 12 residues long. CDR1 is SGHTA, CDR2 FQGNSA, per germline. Trimming left V 1 base short and J 6 bases short, with 6 bases between. General observations from the study: The cumulative frequency of public TCR beta families identified carriers of CMV plus the relevant HLA. HLA-C-restricted CMV clonotypes gave the most frequent clonotype in two of eight donors.

The sequence was obtained from a human donor in good health (CMV status not recorded). Some clones in this sample may be carry-over from other donors' samples. The chain is built from TRBV7-2 and TRBJ1-1; D is ambiguous. Sequencing was performed on PBMCs. The CDR3 sequence is CASSLGRAEAFF. The CDR3 DNA reads as TGTGCCAGCAGCTTAGGGCGTGCTGAAGCTTTCTTT.